These 32 T cell receptor beta chains share one sample of origin, sequenced in a study of OX40 agonist ivuxolimab in advanced cancers. Receptors were amplified or captured by the immunoSEQ multiplex PCR assay. This immuneACCESS table, as held by TCRdb, lists in-frame sequences with V and J called but not all clones. Of the missing ones, under half trace to an unresolved V gene in checked studies; the others have no known cause. This sample gives around 30,000 clones in total; approximately 86% of them show up just once. The ten largest clonotypes hold approximately 31% of the sample. Material: CD4+ or CD8+ T cells sorted from blood, obtained in a trial of the OX40 agonist ivuxolimab. The receptors stem from an adult with an advanced solid tumor such as melanoma, head and neck, liver or kidney cancer.

This chain links TRBV4-3 with TRBJ2-3, with TRBD2 as a possible D gene (5 bases). V was shortened by 4 bases and J by 0 bases, with 14 bases between the two germline ends. Germline CDR1 is LGHNA and CDR2 is YSLEER. CDR3 length equals 16 residues. Here the CDR3 reads CASSPSWETSTDTQYF. Here the CDR3 DNA reads TGCGCCAGCAGCCCATCATGGGAGACTAGCACAGATACGCAGTATTTT.

The genes are TRBV9 and TRBJ2-2; D possibly uses TRBD1 or TRBD2 (6 bases each). This CDR3 spans 17 amino acids. The ends were cut back, 1 base at V and 3 bases at J, with 16 bases in the middle. CDR1 and CDR2 (germline): SGDLS, YYNGEE. For the CDR3, the DNA is TGTGCCAGCAGCGTAAATCCGGGGGCAGGGGACACCGGGGAGCTGTTTTTT. Translation: CASSVNPGAGDTGELFF.

This clone was counted a few times. J is TRBJ2-1 and V is TRBV7-8; perhaps TRBD1 as D (5 bases). The CDR3 spans 15 residues. Per germline, CDR1 SGHVS and CDR2 FQNEAQ. V was pared by 0 bases and J by 2 bases, with 8 bases between. CDR3 coding DNA: TGTGCCAGCAGCTTAGCGCCAGGGCCCTACAATGAGCAGTTCTTC. Protein: CASSLAPGPYNEQFF.

V and J are TRBV28 and TRBJ1-4, with D tentatively TRBD1 (5 bases). With 7 bases removed from V and 7 bases from J, the gap between germline ends came to 10 bases. In germline, CDR1 is MDHEN, CDR2 SYDVKM. This CDR3 spans 12 amino acids. CDR3 sequence (DNA): TGTGCCAGCAACGGGGGAGGTGAAAAACTGTTTTTT. The encoded protein is CASNGGGEKLFF.

The chain combines TRBV7-9 with TRBJ1-5, with 7 bases identical to TRBD1. J was trimmed by 5 bases and V by 4 bases; bases with no gene match: 5. This CDR3 region has 14 residues. CDR1 and CDR2 (germline): SEHNR, FQNEAQ (reference sequence). Written as DNA, the CDR3 is TGTGCCAGCAGCTGGGGACAGCCCCATCAGCCCCAGCATTTT. Its translation: CASSWGQPHQPQHF. The entire variable domain, with the rest obtained from reference TRBV7-9 and TRBJ1-5, is as follows: DTGVSQNPRHKITKRGQNVTFRCDPISEHNRLYWYRQTLGQGPEFLTYFQNEAQLEKSRLLSDRFSAERPKGSFSTLEIQRTEQGDSAMYLCASSWGQPHQPQHFGDGTRLSIL.

This clone was seen only a few times. The chain couples TRBV7-9 to TRBJ2-7; a weak D match, TRBD2 (6 bases). In germline, CDR1 is SEHNR, CDR2 FQNEAQ (reference sequence). V lost 5 bases and J lost 5, with 13 bases in between. This CDR3 has 13 amino acids. CDR3 residues: CASSPSDRDEQYF. The CDR3 DNA reads TGTGCCAGCAGCCCTAGCGATCGGGACGAGCAGTACTTC.

V gene TRBV6-4 combines with J gene TRBJ1-1, with unresolved D. The CDR3 is 13 residues long. V was pared by 3 bases and J by 0 bases, with 5 bases between. Germline assignment: CDR1 MRHNA and CDR2 SNTAGT. CDR3 nucleotide sequence: TGTGCCAGCAGTGAGTGGATGAACACTGAAGCTTTCTTT. Translated, it gives CASSEWMNTEAFF.

V usage is TRBV28 and J usage is TRBJ2-3; tentative D call: TRBD2 (6 bases). The germline CDR1 and CDR2 sequences are MDHEN and SYDVKM. The CDR3 totals 14 residues. V lost 6 bases and J lost 1, with 11 bases in between. This CDR3 reads CASSRGTGTDTQYF. CDR3 nucleotides: TGTGCCAGCAGCCGTGGGACTGGCACAGATACGCAGTATTTT.

This chain links TRBV27 with TRBJ2-6; 8 bases match TRBD1. The V gene end was trimmed by 4 bases and the J gene end by 1 base; junction bases not matched to a gene: 12. In germline, CDR1 is MNHEY, CDR2 SMNVEV (reference sequence). This CDR3 is 19 amino acids long. The CDR3: CASSSTGQGVWSGANVLTF. The CDR3 coding sequence is TGTGCCAGCAGTTCTACCGGACAGGGAGTTTGGTCTGGGGCCAACGTCCTGACTTTC.

J is TRBJ1-6 and V is TRBV10-2; weak D call: TRBD1 (6 bases). The CDR3 has 14 amino acids. The V end lost 2 bases, the J end lost 7 bases, and 9 bases lay between the germline ends. The germline V gene has CDR1 WSHSY and CDR2 SAAADI. CDR3 loop: CASSEQGRNSPLHF. CDR3 nucleotide sequence: TGCGCCAGCAGTGAGCAGGGGAGGAATTCACCCCTCCACTTT.

The chain employs TRBV28 and TRBJ2-3; tentative D call: TRBD1 (6 bases). This CDR3 is 18 amino acids long. Trimming left V 4 bases short and J 2 bases short, with 22 bases between. CDR1 MDHEN and CDR2 SYDVKM come from the germline V gene. The CDR3 nucleotides are TGTGCCAGCAGTTCCCCTTCGAATTTACAGGGCGCCACAGATACGCAGTATTTT. It translates to CASSSPSNLQGATDTQYF.

V is TRBV27 and J is TRBJ1-1; weak D call: TRBD1 (5 bases). CDR1 and CDR2 (germline): MNHEY, SMNVEV (reference sequence). V was clipped by 8 bases and J by 3 bases, with 10 bases between them. This CDR3 has 12 amino acids. CDR3 region: CASRDSHTEAFF. CDR3 nucleotides: TGTGCCAGCCGGGACTCTCACACTGAAGCTTTCTTT.

In DNA form, the CDR3 reads TGTGCCAGCAGTGAACGGGTAGCCCTCAGCCTCGAGCAGTACTTC. It is translated as CASSERVALSLEQYF. This chain joins TRBV6-1 and TRBJ2-7; D gene ambiguous. The germline V gene encodes CDR1 MNHNS and CDR2 SASEGT. Trimming took 2 bases from V and 6 from J, leaving 17 bases between them. There are 15 residues in the CDR3.

V gene TRBV4-3 combines with J gene TRBJ1-1; 7 positions match TRBD1. Germline V CDR1 and CDR2: LGHNA, YSLEER. The CDR3 is made up of 13 amino acids. Losses at the gene ends were 0 bases for V and 11 bases for J; bases not matched to a gene: 6. The chain's CDR3 is CASSQDAGQLAFF. The CDR3 DNA follows: TGCGCCAGCAGCCAAGATGCGGGACAGCTGGCTTTCTTT.

The rearrangement joins TRBV7-8 to TRBJ1-2, with D perhaps TRBD1 (6 bases). This CDR3 contains 16 residues. CDR1 is SGHVS and CDR2 is FQNEAQ in the germline V gene. Trimming left V 3 bases short and J 4 bases short, with 18 bases between. The CDR3 loop is CASSFRGTGSRYGYTF. The DNA for the CDR3 is TGTGCCAGCAGCTTCAGGGGTACAGGGTCCCGCTATGGCTACACCTTC. Drawing the rest from reference TRBV7-8 and TRBJ1-2, the complete variable domain is GAGVSQSPRYKVAKRGQDVALRCDPISGHVSLFWYQQALGQGPEFLTYFQNEAQLDKSGLPSDRFFAERPEGSVSTLKIQRTQQEDSAVYLCASSFRGTGSRYGYTFGSGTRLTVV.

The chain is built from TRBV5-1 and TRBJ2-7; TRBD1 aligns across 9 bases. V lost 2 bases, J lost 0 bases, and 12 bases stayed unmatched. The CDR3 runs 18 residues. Germline assignment: CDR1 SGHRS and CDR2 YFSETQ. The CDR3 sequence is CASSLAGQGKGSSYEQYF. The CDR3 DNA is TGCGCCAGCAGCTTAGCGGGACAGGGAAAGGGGAGCTCCTACGAGCAGTACTTC.

V is TRBV2 and J is TRBJ2-5, with TRBD1 matching 7 bases. The germline CDR1 and CDR2 sequences are SNHLY and FYNNEI. The length of the CDR3 is 15 residues. Germline trimming cut 7 bases from V and 4 bases from J; bases unmatched to any gene: 12. The CDR3: CASNGAKQGRETQYF. The CDR3, as DNA: TGTGCCAGCAATGGAGCGAAACAGGGGAGAGAGACCCAGTACTTC.

The J gene is TRBJ2-7, the V gene TRBV6-5; D is possibly TRBD2 (6 bases). Trimming removed 5 bases at V and 9 bases at J, with 17 bases between. The CDR3 covers 13 residues. The germline gives CDR1 MNHEY, CDR2 SVGAGI. The CDR3 is CASSPGLRIGQYF. CDR3 DNA sequence: TGTGCCAGCAGTCCGGGACTTCGGATAGGGCAGTACTTC.

This chain joins TRBV6-5 and TRBJ2-5; possible D gene TRBD2, 7 bases. The germline V gene encodes CDR1 MNHEY and CDR2 SVGAGI. The CDR3 is made up of 16 amino acids. The ends were cut back, 4 bases at V and 11 bases at J, with 26 bases in the middle. CDR3 sequence (DNA): TGTGCCAGCAGTTCTCCGGGGGGCACAGGGATGAAAGAGCAGTACTTC. Its translation: CASSSPGGTGMKEQYF.

This chain links TRBV7-9 with TRBJ2-5; D might be TRBD1 (6 bases). The J call may be wrong; the DNA end is better matched by TRBJ2-7. The CDR3 loop spans 15 amino acids. The germline CDR1 and CDR2 sequences are SEHNR and FQNEAQ (reference sequence). The CDR3 DNA sequence: TGTGCCAGCAGCTGGACGGACAGCCGCTCCTACGAGCAGTACTTC. It yields the protein CASSWTDSRSYEQYF.

This clone was detected only a few times. The chain is built from TRBV7-9 and TRBJ2-1; tentatively, D is TRBD2 (5 bases). The CDR3 is 19 residues long. The V end was cut by 1 base, the J end by 9 bases, with 28 bases between. Per the germline V gene, CDR1 is SEHNR and CDR2 is FQNEAQ (reference sequence). CDR3 protein: CASSLVLVWKLARRPEQFF. CDR3 sequence (DNA): TGTGCCAGCAGCTTAGTATTAGTCTGGAAATTAGCGAGGAGGCCTGAGCAGTTCTTC.

The chain combines TRBV19 with TRBJ2-2, with D possibly being TRBD1 or TRBD2 (6 bases each). The germline CDR1 and CDR2 sequences are LNHDA and SQIVND (reference sequence). V dropped 10 bases and J dropped 4 bases, with 19 bases sitting between them. There are 15 residues in the CDR3. CDR3 amino acids: CATKWGADGTGELFF. CDR3 nucleotide sequence: TGTGCCACCAAGTGGGGGGCTGACGGCACCGGGGAGCTGTTTTTT. The full variable domain, in which reference TRBV19 and TRBJ2-2 provide the parts outside the CDR3, is DGGITQSPKYLFRKEGQNVTLSCEQNLNHDAMYWYRQDPGQGLRLIYYSQIVNDFQKGDIAEGYSVSREKKESFPLTVTSAQKNPTAFYLCATKWGADGTGELFFGEGSRLTVL.

The chain couples TRBV21-1 to TRBJ1-2. TRBV21-1 is tagged as a pseudogene. This CDR3 region has 14 residues. CDR3 in DNA: TGTGCCAGCAGCAACCCACCCACCCTCTATGGCTACACCTTC. Its protein product is CASSNPPTLYGYTF.

The V and J genes are TRBV28 and TRBJ1-4; D gene unclear. Between the trimmed V and J ends, which lost 6 bases and 6 bases, there was a span of 14 bases. CDR3 length equals 14 residues. Germline lookup yields CDR1 MDHEN and CDR2 SYDVKM. CDR3 nucleotide sequence: TGTGCCAGCAGCTGGGTGATTGCTGATGAAAAACTGTTTTTT. Amino acids: CASSWVIADEKLFF.

The CDR3 region has the DNA TGTGCCAGCAGCTTAGAGTGGGGGGGGGATGAGCAGTTCTTC. The encoded protein is CASSLEWGGDEQFF. This chain uses TRBV7-6 with TRBJ2-1; TRBD2 agrees at 7 bases. The V gene end was trimmed by 1 base and the J gene end by 8 bases; junction bases not matched to a gene: 5. CDR1 and CDR2 from the germline V gene are SGHVS and FNYEAQ. This CDR3 has 14 residues.

The chain carries TRBV7-8 and TRBJ2-7; tentative D call: TRBD2 (6 bases). CDR3 length: 15 amino acids. Germline-derived CDR1 and CDR2 are SGHVS and FQNEAQ. Trimming removed 3 bases at V and 6 bases at J, with 18 bases between. The CDR3 DNA reads TGTGCCAGCAGCTTTGGCGGGTTTGCCGGGGGCGAGCAGTACTTC. It codes for CASSFGGFAGGEQYF.

The J gene is TRBJ2-7, the V gene TRBV5-1; TRBD1 matches at 11 bases. The V gene's germline CDR1 is SGHRS and CDR2 YFSETQ. Trimming at V came to 3 bases and at J to 5 bases, leaving 4 bases not matched to a gene. The CDR3 contains 14 residues. Written as DNA, the CDR3 is TGCGCCAGCAGCTCGGACAGGGGGCTCGACGAGCAGTACTTC. Protein sequence: CASSSDRGLDEQYF.

The rearrangement links TRBV28 to TRBJ2-1; possible D gene TRBD2, 6 bases. The germline V and J ends were trimmed by 5 bases and 8 bases, with 16 bases remaining between them. The V gene's germline CDR1 is MDHEN and CDR2 SYDVKM. The CDR3 sequence is 14 residues long. CDR3 nucleotides: TGTGCCAGCAGTCCGGGACTGGGGCTTGATGAGCAGTTCTTC. Its protein is CASSPGLGLDEQFF.

The chain carries TRBV4-1 and TRBJ2-7; TRBD2 aligns across 8 bases. Germline CDR1 MGHRA, CDR2 YSYEKL. V lost 1 base and J lost 0; bases outside the gene matches: 2. CDR3 size: 15 residues. The CDR3: CASSQVAGSSYEQYF. DNA for the CDR3: TGCGCCAGCAGCCAAGTAGCGGGGAGCTCCTACGAGCAGTACTTC.

This CDR3 is CASRPLGAGLNTEAFF. The CDR3 nucleotides are TGTGCCAGCAGACCGTTAGGGGCCGGCCTGAACACTGAAGCTTTCTTT. The genes are TRBV5-4 and TRBJ1-1; D perhaps matches TRBD1 (5 bases). Germline V gene sequence: CDR1 SGHNT, CDR2 YYREEE (reference sequence). V shed 5 bases and J shed 0 bases, with 17 bases lying between them. This CDR3 comprises 16 residues.

This chain uses TRBV7-8 with TRBJ2-7; 7 nucleotides agree with TRBD1. The ends lost 2 bases at V and 2 bases at J; junction bases unmatched: 9. This CDR3 has 16 amino acids. Germline CDR1 and CDR2: SGHVS and FQNEAQ. CDR3 residues: CASSLPLHRGTYEQYF. DNA for the CDR3: TGTGCCAGCAGCTTACCCCTTCACAGGGGAACCTACGAGCAGTACTTC.

The V and J genes are TRBV4-1 and TRBJ2-7; D uncertain. The CDR3 totals 13 residues. Trimming took off 6 bases at V and 0 bases at J, with 9 bases between the two ends. CDR1 and CDR2 from the germline V gene are MGHRA and YSYEKL. CDR3 bases: TGCGCCAGCAGTTGGCGGAACTCCTACGAGCAGTACTTC. Protein sequence: CASSWRNSYEQYF.